The clone carrying this T cell receptor beta chain appeared a single time. No antigen is known for it. Trimming cost V 3 bases and J 0 bases; bases outside gene matches: 8. Germline CDR1 is MNHEY and CDR2 is SMNVEV (reference sequence). This CDR3 spans 17 amino acids. Clones were read by immunoSEQ multiplex PCR, and TCRdb kept only the in-frame ones, dropping some. The table has under 20,000 clones, roughly 78% seen once. These data originate in a study of OX40 agonist ivuxolimab in advanced cancers. Background on the study: Those treated in dose escalation had hepatocellular carcinoma, melanoma, renal cell cancer or head and neck cancer. Treatment received earlier with anti-PD-1, anti-PD-L1 or anti-CTLA-4 agents was allowed, and more than 30% had some. Study conclusions and caveats: Among the lowest peripheral clonal expansion occurred in 0.1-3.0 mg/kg partial responders. On average, a greater number of expanded clones characterised CD8+ T cells relative to CD4+.

Sequencing was performed on CD4+ or CD8+ T cells sorted from blood, taken in a trial of the OX40 agonist ivuxolimab. This TCR was sampled from an adult with an advanced solid tumor such as melanoma, head and neck, liver or kidney cancer. The chain combines TRBV27 with TRBJ2-3; TRBD2 matches at 8 bases. The CDR3 DNA sequence: TGTGCCAGCAGTTTGTTTAGCGGGGTAGTTAGCACAGATACGCAGTATTTT. Encoded protein: CASSLFSGVVSTDTQYF.